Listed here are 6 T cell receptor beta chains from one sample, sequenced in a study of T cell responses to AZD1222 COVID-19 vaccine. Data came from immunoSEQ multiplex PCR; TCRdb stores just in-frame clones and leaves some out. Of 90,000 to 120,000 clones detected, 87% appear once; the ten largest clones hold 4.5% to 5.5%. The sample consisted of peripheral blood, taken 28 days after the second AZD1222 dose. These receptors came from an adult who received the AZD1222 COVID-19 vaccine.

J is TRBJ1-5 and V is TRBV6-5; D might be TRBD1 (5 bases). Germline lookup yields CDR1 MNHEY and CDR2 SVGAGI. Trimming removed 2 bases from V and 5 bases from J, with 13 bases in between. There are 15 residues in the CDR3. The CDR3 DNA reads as TGTGCCAGCAGTTACACACAGGAGGCCGATCAGCCCCAGCATTTT. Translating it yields CASSYTQEADQPQHF.

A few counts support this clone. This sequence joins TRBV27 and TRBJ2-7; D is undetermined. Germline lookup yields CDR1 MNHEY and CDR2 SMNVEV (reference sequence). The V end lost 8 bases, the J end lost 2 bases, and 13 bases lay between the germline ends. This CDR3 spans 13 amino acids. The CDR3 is CASRLAATYEQYF. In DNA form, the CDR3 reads TGTGCCAGCCGGTTGGCGGCAACCTACGAGCAGTACTTC.

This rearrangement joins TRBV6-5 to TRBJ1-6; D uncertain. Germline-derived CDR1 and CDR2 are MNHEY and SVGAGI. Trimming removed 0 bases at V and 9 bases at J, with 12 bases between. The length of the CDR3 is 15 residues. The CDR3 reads CASSYSTPDSSPLHF. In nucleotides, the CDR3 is TGTGCCAGCAGTTACTCAACGCCAGACTCTTCACCCCTCCACTTT.

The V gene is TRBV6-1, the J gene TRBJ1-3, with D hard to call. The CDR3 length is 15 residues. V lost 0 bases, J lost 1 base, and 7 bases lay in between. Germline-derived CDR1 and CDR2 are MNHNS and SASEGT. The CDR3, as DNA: TGTGCCAGCAGTGAAGCCCGGAATTCTGGAAACACCATATATTTT. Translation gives CASSEARNSGNTIYF.

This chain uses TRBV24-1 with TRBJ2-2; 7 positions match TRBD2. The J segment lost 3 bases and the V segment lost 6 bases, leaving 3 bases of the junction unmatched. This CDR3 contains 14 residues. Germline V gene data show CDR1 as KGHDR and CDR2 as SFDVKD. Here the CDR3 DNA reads TGTGCCACCAGTAGTCTAGCGGACACCGGGGAGCTGTTTTTT. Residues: CATSSLADTGELFF.

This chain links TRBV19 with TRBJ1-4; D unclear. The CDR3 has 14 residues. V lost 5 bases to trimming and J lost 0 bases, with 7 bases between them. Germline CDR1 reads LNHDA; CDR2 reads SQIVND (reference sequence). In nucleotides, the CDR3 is TGTGCCAGTAGTTCCCATGCAACTAATGAAAAACTGTTTTTT. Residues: CASSSHATNEKLFF.